The present entry profiles one T cell receptor beta chain with its context. Its recognized antigen is unknown. An end of the junction differs from the germline gene, which may be a read error. Total RNA and DNA were co-extracted without cell sorting from approximately 20-30 mg of bulk tissue using the AllPrep DNA/RNA mini kit. Between November 2015 and early 2016, 4 or 5 patients in China with histopathologically diagnosed primary liver carcinoma had their tumors surgically resected. At the time of sampling, the patients had chronic HBV infection and had not received any treatment. Five spatially separated regions were sampled from each tumor: the superior, inferior, left-lateral and right-lateral poles, plus the tumor centre. According to histology, viable tumor cells made up more than 75% of every tumor sample. Fresh tumor and adjacent tissue pieces were bisected, with one half stored in RNAlater at -80 degrees C and the other half sent for histology.

The CDR3 holds 16 amino acids from the cysteine to the phenylalanine. Left in the record is the CDR3 DNA by itself, 48 bases read in frame from the first base. The germline V gene gives CDR1 as SGHDT and CDR2 as YYEEEE. The data were obtained in a study of tumor-infiltrating lymphocytes in primary liver carcinoma (dated 2017 in TCRdb). About the investigation overall: The five patients, three men and two women aged 30 to 69 years, had hepatocellular carcinoma (four) or combined HCC and intrahepatic cholangiocarcinoma (one). Agilent mRNA microarray profiling was performed on the 25 tumor region samples to relate TCRbeta repertoire diversity to the local molecular phenotype. The tumors of the five patients were staged as T1-T3 N0M0, with maximum diameters ranging from about 4 to 10 cm. A total of 35 or so specimens from 5 patients went through TCRbeta repertoire sequencing, namely 25 tumor regions, 5 adjacent noncancerous liver tissues and 5 peripheral blood samples. Across five regions of each liver tumor, along with adjacent normal tissue and blood, the study brought together TCRbeta repertoire sequencing, expression microarrays and whole-exome sequencing. Reproducibility between technical replicate repertoires was high, with correlation coefficients above 0.98 and mean shared-clone rates near 0.89. Each sample produced about 3.5 to 7.13 million productive TCRbeta reads, and read depth showed no significant difference between tissue types. The research as a whole found: Because the samples were bulk and unsorted, CD4+ and CD8+ T cell repertoires could not be compared. Because only the TCR beta chain was sequenced and unpaired alpha chains were not captured, true repertoire diversity is likely underestimated. Only about 7.5-25% of top clones were found in all five regions of a tumor, suggesting spatial heterogeneity of tumor-infiltrating T cells. Repertoire overlap was higher between tumor regions (mean roughly 35%) than tumor-adjacent (around 17%) or tumor-blood (approximately 14%) pairs, consistent with antigen-driven expansion. The study included only five patients, and the authors note findings should be validated in a larger study. The top 250 clones accounted for a significantly greater share of the repertoire in tumors than in blood (p = 0.039).

TCRbeta-specific cDNA was reverse-transcribed from 500 ng total RNA using a constant-region primer and ProtoScript II reverse transcriptase. Construction of the TCRbeta libraries relied on three nested rounds of multiplex PCR, following a slightly modified ARM-PCR procedure. Each of the first two PCR rounds ran for around 9 cycles and used multiplex TRBV1-TRBV30 forward primers together with a Cbeta reverse primer. Sample barcodes and Illumina adapters were added in a final 25-cycle PCR with Deep VentR polymerase. Amplicons of 200-500 bp were gel-purified with a QIAquick gel extraction kit before sequencing. An Illumina HiSeq 2500 was used to sequence the TCRbeta amplicons with 250-bp paired-end reads. The original methods were these. Reads were quality-trimmed with Trimmomatic v0.33, and paired reads were merged with FLASH v1.2.11 to recover full CDR3 sequences. V, D and J germline segments were assigned to the rearranged TCRbeta sequences using MiGEC v1.2.1b. Clonotype statistics and Shannon-Wiener diversity indices were calculated with VDJtools v1.0.0. Except for diversity analysis, only the 250 most abundant clonotypes of each sample were used in subsequent analyses to reduce sampling bias. Through fastp at Q25 and MiXCR, TCRdb rebuilt clones from the public reads, retaining in-frame beta chains. CDR3 protein sequences are deduplicated, and each keeps its most common genes and DNA. The V and J calls and clone size are TCRdb's, not the authors'. The sample table lists roughly 80,000 distinct CDR3 sequences, 72% of them with a count of one. The ten largest clonotypes hold roughly 19% of the sample.

Sequenced: liver tumor tissue from sampling region 1. The cell subset or site label here, explained by the study, means: tumor region T1, superior pole. The TCR originated in a man aged 40-49 years with primary liver carcinoma and hepatitis B virus infection. The sequence links TRBV5-6 to TRBJ2-5; TRBD2 matches 15 bases in the middle. DNA sequence: TGTGCCAGCAGATTGGGTGGGACTAGCGGGAGGAAGACCCTGTACTTC. Its product reads: CASRLGGTSGRKTLYF.